These 17 T cell receptor beta chains originate from one sample sequenced in a study of cytomegalovirus exposure and HLA in healthy donors. The PCR made use of 60 Vbeta and 13 Jbeta primers. Profiled with immunoSEQ multiplex PCR; TCRdb holds only in-frame clones, not every one. The table records roughly 150,000 clones, roughly 75% of them present only once. The sequencing input was PBMCs. The receptors were gathered from a female donor in good health and CMV-seronegative.

The rearrangement links TRBV7-2 to TRBJ1-2; 7 bases align to TRBD1. V shed 9 bases, J shed 8 bases, and the junction held 12 bases outside the gene matches. The CDR3 is 13 residues long. CDR1 is SGHTA and CDR2 is FQGNSA in the germline V gene. Here the CDR3 reads CASMSDRAEGYTF. CDR3 DNA: TGTGCCAGTATGAGCGACAGGGCAGAGGGCTACACCTTC.

The chain has TRBV7-2 and TRBJ2-3; D may be TRBD1 (6 bases). The CDR3 runs 15 residues. The germline V and J ends were trimmed by 5 bases and 2 bases, with 14 bases remaining between them. Looked up from germline, CDR1 is SGHTA and CDR2 is FQGNSA. CDR3 amino acids: CASSPDRLNTDTQYF. CDR3 in DNA: TGTGCCAGCAGCCCGGACAGATTAAACACAGATACGCAGTATTTT.

The rearrangement joins TRBV7-2 to TRBJ1-5; a weak D match, TRBD1 (5 bases). Germline CDR1 is SGHTA and CDR2 is FQGNSA. Deletions cut 5 bases from V and 1 base from J, with 9 bases between. This CDR3 region has 14 residues. For the CDR3, the DNA is TGTGCCAGCAGCGCGACAGCCAGCAATCAGCCCCAGCATTTT. This gives the protein CASSATASNQPQHF.

The rearrangement joins TRBV11-3 to TRBJ2-7; 9 bases align to TRBD1. This CDR3 has 14 amino acids. Germline V gives CDR1 SGHNT, CDR2 YENEEA. With V trimmed by 3 bases and J by 7 bases, 7 bases remained unmatched. CDR3 in DNA: TGTGCCAGCAGCTTGGGGACAGGGACGGGTGAGCAGTACTTC. This sequence encodes CASSLGTGTGEQYF.

This clone appeared a few times. The V gene is TRBV6-5, the J gene TRBJ2-7, with D tentatively TRBD1 (6 bases). Germline V gene data show CDR1 as MNHEY and CDR2 as SVGAGI. This CDR3 region has 14 residues. The germline V and J ends were trimmed by 2 bases and 0 bases, with 8 bases remaining between them. CDR3 loop: CASSYAGASYEQYF. CDR3 DNA sequence: TGTGCCAGCAGTTACGCAGGGGCCTCCTACGAGCAGTACTTC.

The gene calls are TRBV7-8 and TRBJ1-1; unclear D gene. V was cut by 5 bases and J by 0 bases, with 16 bases left in between. This CDR3 has 16 amino acids. Germline CDR1 is SGHVS and CDR2 is FQNEAQ. The CDR3 region is CASSQSNSFLNTEAFF. The DNA of the CDR3 is TGTGCCAGCAGCCAGAGCAACAGCTTTTTGAACACTGAAGCTTTCTTT. Filled out from reference TRBV7-8 and TRBJ1-1, the complete variable domain reads GAGVSQSPRYKVAKRGQDVALRCDPISGHVSLFWYQQALGQGPEFLTYFQNEAQLDKSGLPSDRFFAERPEGSVSTLKIQRTQQEDSAVYLCASSQSNSFLNTEAFFGQGTRLTVV.

V is TRBV21-1 and J is TRBJ1-2; the table gives TRBD1 as D, unverified against the DNA. TRBV21-1 corresponds to a pseudogene. The CDR3 consists of 13 residues. CDR3 nucleotides: TGTGCCAGCAGCACAGCCAATAACTATGGCTACACCTTC. Protein sequence: CASSTANNYGYTF.

The sample holds a few counts of this clone. CDR3 nucleotides: TGTGCCAGCAGTGATACCGGGACAGGGGTTCTGGACTATGGCTACACCTTC. Translation: CASSDTGTGVLDYGYTF. The chain has TRBV6-1 and TRBJ1-2; 10 bases are a match to TRBD1. The CDR3 is 17 amino acids. Per germline, CDR1 MNHNS and CDR2 SASEGT. V lost 3 bases and J lost 3; bases outside the gene matches: 10.

The V gene is TRBV28, the J gene TRBJ2-1; TRBD2 agrees at 10 bases. This CDR3 contains 15 residues. Germline V gene lookup returns CDR1 MDHEN and CDR2 SYDVKM. J was trimmed by 4 bases and V by 6 bases; bases with no gene match: 6. The CDR3 bases are TGTGCCAGCAGACTAGCGGGACCTCTTTACAATGAGCAGTTCTTC. Encoded protein: CASRLAGPLYNEQFF.

This clone has more than one count but fewer than ten. This chain connects TRBV11-2 to TRBJ2-7, with 8 bases lining up with TRBD2. Germline CDR1 is SGHAT and CDR2 is FQNNGV. This CDR3 region has 14 residues. The ends lost 5 bases at V and 0 bases at J; junction bases unmatched: 3. In DNA, the CDR3 is TGTGCCAGCAGCCCGGGGGGGGGCTCCTACGAGCAGTACTTC. Its protein is CASSPGGGSYEQYF.

J is TRBJ2-6 and V is TRBV19; possible D gene TRBD2, 5 bases. The germline V gene has CDR1 LNHDA and CDR2 SQIVND (reference sequence). V gave up 5 bases and J gave up 12 bases, with 17 bases separating them. The CDR3 has 14 amino acids. CDR3 in DNA: TGTGCCAGTAGTCCCCCTACGGGATTCATCGTCCTGACTTTC. Translated, it gives CASSPPTGFIVLTF. The full variable domain, rest sourced from reference TRBV19 and TRBJ2-6, is DGGITQSPKYLFRKEGQNVTLSCEQNLNHDAMYWYRQDPGQGLRLIYYSQIVNDFQKGDIAEGYSVSREKKESFPLTVTSAQKNPTAFYLCASSPPTGFIVLTFGAGSRLTVL.

The chain has TRBV7-8 and TRBJ2-2; a weak D match, TRBD2 (6 bases). The germline V gene has CDR1 SGHVS and CDR2 FQNEAQ. V lost 5 bases and J lost 5, with 18 bases in between. The CDR3 runs 16 residues. DNA of the CDR3: TGTGCCAGCAGCCCTAGGTACAGCGGAGGGACCGGGGAGCTGTTTTTT. Amino acids: CASSPRYSGGTGELFF.

Only a few counts were recorded for this clone. The V call is TRBV28, the J call TRBJ2-5; perhaps TRBD2 as D (6 bases). Germline-derived CDR1 and CDR2 are MDHEN and SYDVKM. This CDR3 comprises 13 residues. Trimming stripped 6 bases from V and 4 bases from J, with 12 bases between. CDR3: CASSHMEGETQYF. The DNA for the CDR3 is TGTGCCAGCAGCCATATGGAGGGAGAGACCCAGTACTTC.

The V call is TRBV5-5, the J call TRBJ2-2; D perhaps matches TRBD1 (6 bases). This CDR3 spans 16 amino acids. V lost 2 bases to trimming and J lost 6 bases, with 17 bases between them. CDR1 and CDR2 (germline): SGHKS, YYEKEE (reference sequence). CDR3 DNA sequence: TGTGCCAGCAGCTTCGGACAGCCGAACTTGGCCGGGGAGCTGTTTTTT. Translation: CASSFGQPNLAGELFF. The whole variable domain, filled in from reference TRBV5-5 and TRBJ2-2, reads DAGVTQSPTHLIKTRGQQVTLRCSPISGHKSVSWYQQVLGQGPQFIFQYYEKEERGRGNFPDRFSARQFPNYSSELNVNALLLGDSALYLCASSFGQPNLAGELFFGEGSRLTVL.

This clone was found a few times. V and J are TRBV19 and TRBJ1-2; weak D call: TRBD1 (5 bases). CDR1 and CDR2 (germline): LNHDA, SQIVND (reference sequence). Between the trimmed V and J ends, which lost 4 bases and 0 bases, there was a span of 33 bases. The CDR3 has 22 residues. DNA for the CDR3: TGTGCCAGTAGTAGGAGGGCTTTGCTCGGAGGGGCTCGCCAGGGAGCTAACTATGGCTACACCTTC. Translation: CASSRRALLGGARQGANYGYTF.

The chain uses TRBV18 and TRBJ2-2; no firm D call. Looked up from germline, CDR1 is KGHSH and CDR2 is LQKENI. The CDR3 loop spans 13 amino acids. Between the trimmed V and J ends, which lost 2 bases and 5 bases, there was a span of 6 bases. The CDR3 DNA reads as TGTGCCAGCTCACCAGCACTAACCGGGGAGCTGTTTTTT. Amino acids: CASSPALTGELFF.

This clone came up a few times. The chain uses TRBV4-1 and TRBJ2-2, with TRBD1 matching 9 bases. V trimming: 4 bases; J trimming: 7 bases; junction bases outside the gene matches: 7. This CDR3 spans 15 amino acids. Per the germline V gene, CDR1 is MGHRA and CDR2 is YSYEKL. CDR3 sequence reads: CASSPPGQGRGELFF. Here the CDR3 DNA reads TGCGCCAGCAGCCCCCCGGGACAGGGACGCGGGGAGCTGTTTTTT.